The 30 T cell receptor beta chains below come from one sample, sequenced in a study of cytomegalovirus exposure and HLA in healthy donors. Here immunoSEQ multiplex PCR was the method, and the copy in TCRdb shows in-frame clones only, minus some. The data hold about 70,000 clones, with 94% observed a single time. The material sequenced was PBMCs. Source of these receptors: a man aged 18 to 29 in good health and CMV-seropositive.

The chain carries TRBV11-2 and TRBJ2-7; a weak D match, TRBD1 (6 bases). This CDR3 has 14 amino acids. The V end lost 2 bases, the J end lost 4 bases, and 12 bases lay between the germline ends. Per the germline V gene, CDR1 is SGHAT and CDR2 is FQNNGV. The CDR3 region is CASSLFQGLYEQYF. The DNA of the CDR3 is TGTGCCAGCAGCTTATTCCAGGGGCTATACGAGCAGTACTTC.

The CDR3 coding sequence is TGCGCCAGCAGCTTGGGGAGCCCGAACTATGGCTACACCTTC. Its translation is CASSLGSPNYGYTF. The rearrangement links TRBV5-1 to TRBJ1-2; D remains unclear. The V gene's germline CDR1 is SGHRS and CDR2 YFSETQ. V was clipped by 0 bases and J by 2 bases, with 8 bases between them. The CDR3 extends over 14 amino acids.

The CDR3: CSLIQGWERAGELFF. For the CDR3, the DNA is TGCAGCCTTATACAGGGGTGGGAGAGGGCCGGGGAGCTGTTTTTT. The chain employs TRBV29-1 and TRBJ2-2, with 7 bases aligning to TRBD1. The CDR3 sequence is 15 residues long. V dropped 8 bases and J dropped 6; count of bases not matched to a gene: 15. CDR1 is SQVTM, CDR2 ANQGSEA, per germline.

V is TRBV11-2 and J is TRBJ2-1; 14 nucleotides line up with TRBD2. With V trimmed by 6 bases and J by 12 bases, 10 bases remained unmatched. CDR1 is SGHAT, CDR2 FQNNGV, per germline. The CDR3 has 15 residues. As DNA, the CDR3 is TGTGCCAGCAGACAAGCCGGGACTAGCGGGAGCAGGCAGTTCTTC. Protein sequence: CASRQAGTSGSRQFF.

The J gene is TRBJ2-3, the V gene TRBV15; a weak D match, TRBD1 (6 bases). Germline V CDR1 and CDR2: LNHNV, YYDKDF (reference sequence). The V end lost 5 bases, the J end lost 0 bases, and 12 bases lay between the germline ends. This CDR3 spans 15 amino acids. The CDR3 loop reads CATSLGALSTDTQYF. CDR3 sequence (DNA): TGTGCCACCAGCCTGGGGGCGTTGAGCACAGATACGCAGTATTTT.

V usage is TRBV28 and J usage is TRBJ2-1, with D possibly matching TRBD2 (6 bases). This CDR3 has 14 amino acids. V was trimmed by 2 bases and J by 5 bases, leaving 10 bases between them. Germline assignment: CDR1 MDHEN and CDR2 SYDVKM. The CDR3 DNA is TGTGCCAGCAGTTTAGAGCGGGTCAACAATGAGCAGTTCTTC. Amino acids: CASSLERVNNEQFF.

This clone was detected only once. The V call is TRBV5-6, the J call TRBJ2-2, with 11 nucleotides matching TRBD1. The CDR3 totals 17 residues. After removal of 2 bases from V and 5 bases from J, the junction contained 8 bases not matched to a gene. Germline assignment: CDR1 SGHDT and CDR2 YYEEEE. Written as DNA, the CDR3 is TGTGCCAGCAGCTTACGAGCCGGGACAGGGGGAACCGGGGAGCTGTTTTTT. Its translation: CASSLRAGTGGTGELFF.

V and J are TRBV18 and TRBJ1-1, with D possibly being TRBD1 (5 bases). The CDR3 runs to 13 residues. The V gene lost 4 bases and the J gene lost 1 base, with 7 bases spanning the gap. Germline V gives CDR1 KGHSH, CDR2 LQKENI. CDR3 amino acids: CASSQTGNTEAFF. For the CDR3, the DNA is TGTGCCAGCTCACAAACAGGGAACACTGAAGCTTTCTTT.

The V call is TRBV7-6, the J call TRBJ2-1, with TRBD2 matching over 11 bases. The V segment lost 4 bases and the J segment 4 bases; nucleotides outside the gene matches: 3. The CDR3 totals 15 residues. CDR1 SGHVS and CDR2 FNYEAQ come from the germline V gene. DNA of the CDR3: TGTGCCAGCAGCTCACTAGCGGGAGAATACAATGAGCAGTTCTTC. It is translated as CASSSLAGEYNEQFF.

The chain is built from TRBV27 and TRBJ1-4; D gene unclear. V lost 4 bases, J lost 11 bases, and 17 bases lay in between. Germline CDR1 MNHEY, CDR2 SMNVEV (reference sequence). The CDR3 extends over 14 amino acids. CDR3 residues: CASSSVRLVPKLFF. The CDR3 DNA sequence: TGTGCCAGCAGTTCCGTACGACTTGTTCCCAAACTGTTTTTT.

This chain uses TRBV7-3 with TRBJ2-7, with 12 bases matching TRBD2. Per germline, CDR1 SGHTA and CDR2 FQGTGA. The CDR3 length is 16 residues. V lost 5 bases to trimming and J lost 1 base; unmatched junction nucleotides: 6. Here the CDR3 DNA reads TGTGCCAGCAGCAAAACCGGGACTAGCGGGTCCTACGAGCAGTACTTC. This codes for CASSKTGTSGSYEQYF. The full variable domain, with the rest looked up from reference TRBV7-3 and TRBJ2-7, is GAGVSQTPSNKVTEKGKYVELRCDPISGHTALYWYRQSLGQGPEFLIYFQGTGAADDSGLPNDRFFAVRPEGSVSTLKIQRTERGDSAVYLCASSKTGTSGSYEQYFGPGTRLTVT.

The chain carries TRBV19 and TRBJ1-1; the D gene is possibly TRBD1 (6 bases). V dropped 4 bases and J dropped 10 bases, with 16 bases sitting between them. The germline V gene has CDR1 LNHDA and CDR2 SQIVND (reference sequence). CDR3 length: 13 amino acids. This CDR3 is CASSNQGRIGAFF. CDR3 nucleotides: TGTGCCAGTAGTAACCAGGGGAGAATAGGAGCTTTCTTT.

The chain recombines TRBV10-3 with TRBJ2-3; no clear D gene. The length of the CDR3 is 14 residues. The ends were cut back, 3 bases at V and 5 bases at J, with 12 bases in the middle. Per the germline V gene, CDR1 is ENHRY and CDR2 is SYGVKD. Here the CDR3 DNA reads TGTGCCATCAGTGACCCATCTAGACTAGATACGCAGTATTTT. This codes for CAISDPSRLDTQYF.

This chain uses TRBV4-1 with TRBJ1-5; 9 nucleotides match TRBD1. The germline V gene encodes CDR1 MGHRA and CDR2 YSYEKL. This CDR3 is built from 14 residues. V dropped 6 bases and J dropped 3; count of bases not matched to a gene: 3. The chain's CDR3 is CASRRTGDNQPQHF. The CDR3 DNA follows: TGCGCCAGCAGACGGACAGGGGACAATCAGCCCCAGCATTTT.

The rearrangement uses TRBV18 and TRBJ2-7, with 8 nucleotides matching TRBD2. Germline assignment: CDR1 KGHSH and CDR2 LQKENI. This CDR3 has 14 residues. V gave up 3 bases and J gave up 5 bases; unmatched junction bases: 6. CDR3 in DNA: TGTGCCAGCTCACCTAGCGGGACTTCCCACGAGCAGTACTTC. It yields the protein CASSPSGTSHEQYF.

The chain has TRBV5-1 and TRBJ1-5, with 7 bases matching TRBD1. CDR3 length equals 15 residues. The germline gives CDR1 SGHRS, CDR2 YFSETQ. V lost 4 bases, J lost 2 bases, and 6 bases stayed unmatched. CDR3 nucleotide sequence: TGCGCCAGCAGCCCAGACGGACAGGGCAATCAGCCCCAGCATTTT. Its translation: CASSPDGQGNQPQHF.

V gene TRBV4-2 combines with J gene TRBJ1-1, with D possibly being TRBD1 (5 bases). CDR3 length: 15 residues. Germline CDR1 is LGHNA and CDR2 is YNFKEQ. V gave up 5 bases and J gave up 0 bases, with 13 bases separating them. The chain's CDR3 is CASSSSGSMNTEAFF. DNA for the CDR3: TGTGCCAGCAGCAGCTCAGGGTCAATGAACACTGAAGCTTTCTTT.

The rearrangement links TRBV6-6 to TRBJ2-2, with D hard to call. V lost 7 bases and J lost 4, with 4 bases in between. This CDR3 is built from 11 residues. CDR1 and CDR2 (germline): MNHNY, SVGAGI (reference sequence). In nucleotides, the CDR3 is TGTGCCAGCACGAGCACCGGGGAGCTGTTTTTT. This sequence encodes CASTSTGELFF.

This chain joins TRBV10-3 and TRBJ1-5, with TRBD1 matching over 8 bases. The length of the CDR3 is 12 residues. V was clipped by 4 bases and J by 7 bases; unmatched bases: 0. Germline values: CDR1 ENHRY, CDR2 SYGVKD. The chain's CDR3 is CAISAGGQPQHF. The CDR3 DNA sequence: TGTGCCATCAGTGCAGGGGGCCAGCCCCAGCATTTT.

The V call is TRBV19, the J call TRBJ2-1; 10 nucleotides agree with TRBD2. The CDR3 covers 14 residues. CDR1 and CDR2 (germline): LNHDA, SQIVND (reference sequence). V lost 7 bases, J lost 4 bases, and 4 bases stayed unmatched. The CDR3 region is CASTLAGVYNEQFF. CDR3 sequence (DNA): TGTGCCAGTACCCTAGCGGGGGTTTACAATGAGCAGTTCTTC.

This chain uses TRBV30 with TRBJ1-2; TRBD1 is a possible D gene (5 bases). CDR3 length: 14 amino acids. CDR1 is GTSNPN, CDR2 SVGIG, per germline (reference sequence). V was clipped by 8 bases and J by 4 bases, with 20 bases between them. In DNA form, the CDR3 reads TGTGCCCTAAGGGGTGGTTTTCTCAGCTATGGCTACACCTTC. Amino acid sequence: CALRGGFLSYGYTF.

The rearrangement links TRBV27 to TRBJ1-4; the match to TRBD1 covers 8 bases. This CDR3 region has 13 residues. Germline-derived CDR1 and CDR2 are MNHEY and SMNVEV (reference sequence). V trimming: 5 bases; J trimming: 11 bases; junction bases outside the gene matches: 7. The CDR3 protein is CASSPPDREKLFF. The CDR3 DNA follows: TGTGCCAGCAGTCCACCGGACAGGGAGAAACTGTTTTTT.

The genes are TRBV28 and TRBJ2-7; no clear D gene. Germline CDR1 MDHEN, CDR2 SYDVKM. The length of the CDR3 is 13 residues. The V end was cut by 5 bases, the J end by 2 bases, with 10 bases between. The CDR3 DNA is TGTGCCAGCAGTGCTAGTCCAGCCTACGAGCAGTACTTC. It specifies CASSASPAYEQYF.

A remark on this clone: Mismatch with germline at one junction end may stem from a read error. The V gene is TRBV7-7, the J gene TRBJ2-7, with TRBD1 matching over 7 bases. CDR1 is SSHAT, CDR2 FNYEAQ, per germline (reference sequence). This CDR3 contains 13 residues. The CDR3 region has the DNA TGTGCTAGCAGTCCGACAGGGCCCCACGAGCAGTACTTC. Translating gives CASSPTGPHEQYF.

The chain carries TRBV4-1 and TRBJ2-1, with 15 positions matching TRBD2. Germline lookup yields CDR1 MGHRA and CDR2 YSYEKL. This CDR3 region has 18 residues. The junction had 4 bases not matched to a gene; V was cut back by 0 bases and J by 4 bases. CDR3 sequence (DNA): TGCGCCAGCAGCCAAGAAGGACTAGCGGGAGGGCCTTACAATGAGCAGTTCTTC. It codes for CASSQEGLAGGPYNEQFF.

Within the sample, this clone is medium-sized. The chain carries TRBV27 and TRBJ2-2, with TRBD2 identical over 9 bases. The J segment lost 2 bases and the V segment lost 3 bases, leaving 13 bases of the junction unmatched. CDR1 and CDR2 (germline): MNHEY, SMNVEV (reference sequence). The CDR3 sequence is 19 residues long. The CDR3 spells CASSFKGGAGGPNTGELFF. In nucleotides, the CDR3 is TGTGCCAGCAGTTTTAAAGGCGGGGCGGGAGGGCCTAACACCGGGGAGCTGTTTTTT.

V and J are TRBV5-1 and TRBJ2-7; D is uncertain. Germline V CDR1 and CDR2: SGHRS, YFSETQ. The CDR3 is made up of 13 amino acids. The ends were cut back, 2 bases at V and 2 bases at J, with 8 bases in the middle. CDR3 sequence (DNA): TGCGCCAGCAGCTTAATGGTAGCCTACGAGCAGTACTTC. This gives the protein CASSLMVAYEQYF.

The chain employs TRBV19 and TRBJ2-7; possibly TRBD1 for D (6 bases). The CDR3 totals 16 residues. Trimming shortened V by 4 bases and J by 0 bases, and 16 bases separated the two germline ends. In germline, CDR1 is LNHDA, CDR2 SQIVND (reference sequence). CDR3 sequence reads: CASSTPPQGHSYEQYF. As DNA, the CDR3 is TGTGCCAGTAGTACCCCACCACAGGGCCACTCCTACGAGCAGTACTTC.

The rearrangement uses TRBV19 and TRBJ2-1; tentatively, D is TRBD2 (5 bases). The V gene lost 5 bases and the J gene lost 5 bases, with 16 bases spanning the gap. Looked up from germline, CDR1 is LNHDA and CDR2 is SQIVND (reference sequence). This CDR3 spans 15 amino acids. CDR3: CASSPGVARDNEQFF. CDR3 coding DNA: TGTGCCAGTAGTCCCGGGGTAGCGCGAGACAATGAGCAGTTCTTC.

J is TRBJ2-2 and V is TRBV11-1; D ambiguous. The V end lost 5 bases, the J end lost 7 bases, and 17 bases lay between the germline ends. The germline gives CDR1 SGHAT, CDR2 FQDESV (reference sequence). CDR3 length: 15 amino acids. DNA of the CDR3: TGTGCCAGCAGCCTACGCCCCACTTACAGCGGGGAGCTGTTTTTT. As protein: CASSLRPTYSGELFF.